The 8 T cell receptor beta chains below were found in one sample sequenced in a study of blood T cell repertoires in COVID-19. Sequencing was performed with immunoSEQ multiplex PCR; in TCRdb, only in-frame clones are kept and a portion is missing. The data show 85,000 to 95,000 clones, with approximately 80% seen just once and 7% held by the top ten. The source material was peripheral blood. Receptor source: a man in his 70s with acute or convalescent COVID-19.

This chain connects TRBV7-8 to TRBJ1-1, with D maybe TRBD1 (5 bases). This CDR3 is 14 amino acids long. The V and J ends lost 5 bases and 3 bases respectively, with 13 bases between them. Germline lookup yields CDR1 SGHVS and CDR2 FQNEAQ. In DNA form, the CDR3 reads TGTGCCAGCAGCCTGCGGGGGGGGGACACTGAAGCTTTCTTT. It specifies CASSLRGGDTEAFF.

The chain carries TRBV5-5 and TRBJ1-3; D is unclear. The CDR3 length is 13 residues. Germline V lookup: CDR1 SGHKS, CDR2 YYEKEE (reference sequence). Trimming stripped 0 bases from V and 4 bases from J, with 5 bases between. CDR3 amino acids: CASSLVAGNTIYF. The CDR3 DNA reads TGTGCCAGCAGCTTGGTAGCAGGAAACACCATATATTTT.

The CDR3 loop reads CATKGQGKGEQYF. The CDR3, as DNA: TGTGCCACCAAGGGACAGGGGAAGGGCGAGCAGTACTTC. The genes are TRBV2 and TRBJ2-7; 10 bases fit TRBD1. From germline, CDR1 is SNHLY and CDR2 FYNNEI. V was pared by 10 bases and J by 6 bases, with 9 bases of the junction left unmatched. The CDR3 covers 13 residues. The whole variable domain, remainder taken from reference TRBV2 and TRBJ2-7, is EPEVTQTPSHQVTQMGQEVILRCVPISNHLYFYWYRQILGQKVEFLVSFYNNEISEKSEIFDDQFSVERPDGSNFTLKIRSTKLEDSAMYFCATKGQGKGEQYFGPGTRLTVT.

The V gene is TRBV11-2, the J gene TRBJ2-7; TRBD1 matches 9 bases. CDR1 and CDR2 from the germline V gene are SGHAT and FQNNGV. The trim removed 5 bases at V and 4 bases at J, leaving 9 bases unmatched. The CDR3 sequence is 15 residues long. The CDR3 is CASSLIPGQGYEQYF. As DNA, the CDR3 is TGTGCCAGCAGCCTCATACCGGGACAGGGATACGAGCAGTACTTC.

In DNA, the CDR3 is TGTGCCAGCAGCCAAGATCCCGGACTAGCGGGAGGGGATGAGCAGTTCTTC. Translating gives CASSQDPGLAGGDEQFF. This sequence joins TRBV4-2 and TRBJ2-1; 15 bases agree with TRBD2. The length of the CDR3 is 17 residues. Trimming removed 0 bases from V and 8 bases from J; junction bases left unmatched: 5. Germline V gene data show CDR1 as LGHNA and CDR2 as YNFKEQ.

This chain uses TRBV3-1 (or the pseudogene TRBV3-2) with TRBJ2-1; 8 bases are a match to TRBD2. V trimming: 4 bases; J trimming: 0 bases; junction bases outside the gene matches: 5. The length of the CDR3 is 16 residues. The germline CDR1 and CDR2 sequences are LGHDT and YNNKEL (reference sequence). CDR3 loop: CASSRLATSSYNEQFF. The CDR3 DNA reads as TGTGCCAGCAGCCGACTAGCGACCAGCTCCTACAATGAGCAGTTCTTC.

The CDR3 nucleotides read TGTGCCAGCAGTTTGTATAGGCGGCAGAGAAATCAGCCCCAGCATTTT. Its translation is CASSLYRRQRNQPQHF. The V gene is TRBV28, the J gene TRBJ1-5; unclear D gene. V was shortened by 3 bases and J by 4 bases, with 16 bases between the two germline ends. CDR1 is MDHEN, CDR2 SYDVKM, per germline. CDR3 length: 16 residues.

The genes are TRBV2 and TRBJ1-1, with D unresolved. This CDR3 comprises 13 residues. V gave up 8 bases and J gave up 1 base, with 11 bases separating them. Germline CDR1 and CDR2: SNHLY and FYNNEI. This CDR3 reads CASVREQNTEAFF. The CDR3 DNA follows: TGTGCCAGCGTGAGAGAGCAGAACACTGAAGCTTTCTTT.